This paragraph reports one TCR beta chain. Antigen unknown. The data originate from a study of shared clonotypes between healthy human individuals. General study points: How much donors shared clonotypes was expected to be affected by sequencing depth.

V shed 5 bases, J shed 5 bases, and the junction held 6 bases outside the gene matches. CDR1 is SGHRS and CDR2 is YFSETQ in the germline V gene. This CDR3 has 14 amino acids. The assay was immunoSEQ multiplex PCR, and TCRdb's table has in-frame clones only and misses some. The data show some 2,100,000 clones, 93% seen once. CD45RO-negative, CCR7-positively selected cells formed the naive CD8 fraction, excluding terminally differentiated effector memory CD45RA+ cells. This rearrangement joins TRBV5-1 to TRBJ2-1; TRBD2 agrees at 8 bases. The sequencing input was naive CD8+ T cells from PBMCs. This sequence was found in a man aged 18 to 35 in good health. Some clones in this sample may be carry-over from other donors' samples. The CDR3 loop reads CASSPPAGDNEQFF. CDR3 coding DNA: TGCGCCAGCAGTCCCCCAGCGGGGGACAATGAGCAGTTCTTC.